The text below deals with one TCR beta chain. Its target antigen remains unknown. One base away there is no much larger clone; base qualities are not given. This sample is part of a study of T cell changes during pregnancy in multiple sclerosis (dated by TCRdb to the late 2010s). Study-level background: The study examined how the T cell repertoire changed over the course of pregnancy in women with multiple sclerosis.

CDR1 MGHRA and CDR2 YSYEKL are derived from the germline V gene. Counted from cysteine to phenylalanine, this CDR3 has 16 amino acids. This entry keeps only the CDR3 DNA: 48 bases, framed from base 1. Trimmed from V: 1 base; trimmed from J: 4 bases; junction bases lacking a gene match: 8. Library preparation employed the immunoSEQ multiplex PCR assay. The immuneACCESS repertoire file appears here via TCRdb, limited to in-frame rearrangements. These files lack a portion of the clones; in checked studies, under half of the deficit traces to unresolved V genes, and the cause of the others is not known. The sample contains around 70,000 clones, 80% to 95% of them found a single time. 0.29% of the sample is in the top ten clones.

The receptor was isolated from a female donor with multiple sclerosis, enrolled in a pregnancy study. Here the chain combines TRBV4-1 and TRBJ2-7, with 9 bases matching TRBD2. Sequences were derived from CD4+ T cells from peripheral blood mononuclear cells, sampled after pregnancy. The CDR3 has the sequence CASSQGTTSGLYEQYF. The DNA is as follows: TGCGCCAGCAGCCAAGGAACTACTAGCGGGTTATACGAGCAGTACTTC.